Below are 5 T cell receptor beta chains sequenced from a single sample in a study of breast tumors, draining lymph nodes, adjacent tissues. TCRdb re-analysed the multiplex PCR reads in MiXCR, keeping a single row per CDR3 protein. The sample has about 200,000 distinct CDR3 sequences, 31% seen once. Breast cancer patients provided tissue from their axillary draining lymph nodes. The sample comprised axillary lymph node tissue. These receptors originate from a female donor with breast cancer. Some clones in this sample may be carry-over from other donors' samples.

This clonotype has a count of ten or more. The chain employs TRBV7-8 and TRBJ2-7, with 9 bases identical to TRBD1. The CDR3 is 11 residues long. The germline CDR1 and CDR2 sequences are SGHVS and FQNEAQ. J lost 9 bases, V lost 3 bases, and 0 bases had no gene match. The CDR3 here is CASSLGQGQYF. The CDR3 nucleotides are TGTGCCAGCAGCTTGGGACAGGGGCAGTACTTC.

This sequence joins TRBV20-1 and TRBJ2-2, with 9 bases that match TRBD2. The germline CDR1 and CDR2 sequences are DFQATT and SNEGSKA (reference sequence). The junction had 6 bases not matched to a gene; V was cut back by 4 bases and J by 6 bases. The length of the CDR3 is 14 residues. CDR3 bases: TGCAGTGCTACAAGCGGGAGGAAGGCCGGGGAGCTGTTTTTT. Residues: CSATSGRKAGELFF.

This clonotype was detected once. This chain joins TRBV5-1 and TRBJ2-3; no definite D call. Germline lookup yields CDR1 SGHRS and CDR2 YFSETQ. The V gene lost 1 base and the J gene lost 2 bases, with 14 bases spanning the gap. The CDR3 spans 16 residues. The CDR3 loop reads CASSLQGKGNTDTQYF. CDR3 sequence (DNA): TGCGCCAGCAGCTTGCAAGGAAAAGGAAACACAGATACGCAGTATTTT.

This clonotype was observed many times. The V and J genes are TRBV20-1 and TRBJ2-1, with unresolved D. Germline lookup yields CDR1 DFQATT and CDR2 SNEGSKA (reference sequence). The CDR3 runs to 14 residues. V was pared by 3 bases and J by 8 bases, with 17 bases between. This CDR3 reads CSASTAPPSDEQFF. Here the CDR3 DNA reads TGCAGTGCTAGTACGGCCCCTCCCTCGGATGAGCAGTTCTTC.

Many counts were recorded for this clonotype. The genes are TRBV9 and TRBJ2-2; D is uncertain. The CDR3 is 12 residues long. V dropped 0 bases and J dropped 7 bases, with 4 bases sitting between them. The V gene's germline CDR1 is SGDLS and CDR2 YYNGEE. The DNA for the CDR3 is TGTGCCAGCAGCGTAGAGATCGGGGAGCTGTTTTTT. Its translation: CASSVEIGELFF.